The next 20 T cell receptor beta chains were all read from a single sample in a study of blood T cell repertoires in COVID-19. Here immunoSEQ multiplex PCR was the method, and the copy in TCRdb shows in-frame clones only, minus some. The data show hundreds of thousands of clones, roughly 85% seen once. The specimen was PBMCs or T cells enriched from blood (not recorded which). These TCRs come from a woman aged 45 to 65 who had recovered from COVID-19.

The chain recombines TRBV10-3 with TRBJ1-5, with 7 bases fitting TRBD1. Per the germline V gene, CDR1 is ENHRY and CDR2 is SYGVKD. V was pared by 0 bases and J by 11 bases, with 7 bases of the junction left unmatched. The CDR3 extends over 14 amino acids. CDR3 sequence: CAISESDRTASQHF. The CDR3, as DNA: TGTGCCATCAGTGAGTCGGACAGGACGGCATCCCAGCATTTT.

The CDR3 region has the DNA TGCGCCAGCAGCTCACAGGGGAATTCACCCCTCCACTTT. It yields the protein CASSSQGNSPLHF. This sequence joins TRBV5-1 and TRBJ1-6; 7 nucleotides match TRBD1. This CDR3 comprises 13 residues. In germline, CDR1 is SGHRS, CDR2 YFSETQ. V lost 3 bases, J lost 7 bases, and 1 base stayed unmatched.

This chain joins TRBV19 and TRBJ2-7; D unclear. Germline CDR1 LNHDA, CDR2 SQIVND (reference sequence). The ends were cut back, 3 bases at V and 0 bases at J, with 9 bases in the middle. The length of the CDR3 is 14 residues. The CDR3 DNA reads as TGTGCCAGTAGTATTGTACTGAACTCCTACGAGCAGTACTTC. Translated: CASSIVLNSYEQYF.

This clone has a handful of counts. The chain is built from TRBV25-1 and TRBJ2-1, with D tentatively TRBD1 (6 bases). Trimming left V 5 bases short and J 4 bases short, with 9 bases between. The V gene's germline CDR1 is MGHDK and CDR2 SYGVNS. The CDR3 loop spans 13 amino acids. The DNA of the CDR3 is TGTGCCAGCAGTAGGCAGGGGTACAATGAGCAGTTCTTC. Protein sequence: CASSRQGYNEQFF.

This clone was observed a single time. The rearrangement links TRBV30 to TRBJ1-2, with D maybe TRBD1 (6 bases). From germline, CDR1 is GTSNPN and CDR2 SVGIG (reference sequence). V lost 3 bases and J 6 bases, leaving 17 bases between the germline ends. The CDR3 has 14 amino acids. The CDR3 is CAWSEQGFSDGYTF. The CDR3 nucleotides are TGTGCCTGGAGCGAACAGGGATTTTCGGATGGCTACACCTTC. Based on the CDR3 plus reference TRBV30 and TRBJ1-2, the full variable domain is SQTIHQWPATLVQPVGSPLSLECTVEGTSNPNLYWYRQAAGRGLQLLFYSVGIGQISSEVPQNLSASRPQDRQFILSSKKLLLSDSGFYLCAWSEQGFSDGYTFGSGTRLTVV.

The chain uses TRBV25-1 and TRBJ1-1, with 9 nucleotides matching TRBD1. Germline V gene lookup returns CDR1 MGHDK and CDR2 SYGVNS. This CDR3 comprises 14 residues. V lost 6 bases and J lost 4; bases outside the gene matches: 6. The DNA of the CDR3 is TGTGCCAGCAGCGACGGGACAGGGAGCACTGAAGCTTTCTTT. Its protein is CASSDGTGSTEAFF.

This clone was observed a few times. The V call is TRBV5-6, the J call TRBJ1-2, with 10 bases lining up with TRBD1. The CDR3 spans 15 residues. The V and J ends lost 0 bases and 6 bases, in that order; junction bases with no gene match: 5. CDR1 SGHDT and CDR2 YYEEEE come from the germline V gene. CDR3 DNA sequence: TGTGCCAGCAGCTTGGGACAGGGGGCTGTACATGGCTACACCTTC. Protein product: CASSLGQGAVHGYTF.

This rearrangement joins TRBV28 to TRBJ1-1; TRBD1 matches 7 bases. V shed 6 bases and J 1 base; nucleotides not matched to a gene: 5. The CDR3 is 14 amino acids. CDR1 and CDR2 (germline): MDHEN, SYDVKM. The CDR3 DNA reads as TGTGCCAGCAGCTACAGGGGCGGGAACACTGAAGCTTTCTTT. Its translation is CASSYRGGNTEAFF.

This clone has a single count. This rearrangement joins TRBV7-7 to TRBJ2-2; D is ambiguous. Germline V gives CDR1 SSHAT, CDR2 FNYEAQ (reference sequence). V was clipped by 1 base and J by 2 bases, with 8 bases between them. The CDR3 runs 15 residues. This CDR3 reads CASSLDPGNTGELFF. As DNA, the CDR3 is TGTGCCAGCAGCTTAGATCCGGGTAACACCGGGGAGCTGTTTTTT. Full variable domain (remainder filled in from reference TRBV7-7 and TRBJ2-2): GAGVSQSPRYKVTKRGQDVTLRCDPISSHATLYWYQQALGQGPEFLTYFNYEAQPDKSGLPSDRFSAERPEGSISTLTIQRTEQRDSAMYRCASSLDPGNTGELFFGEGSRLTVL.

The chain links TRBV30 to TRBJ1-4; perhaps TRBD1 as D (6 bases). Per the germline V gene, CDR1 is GTSNPN and CDR2 is SVGIG (reference sequence). The length of the CDR3 is 14 residues. V was shortened by 2 bases and J by 4 bases, with 11 bases between the two germline ends. The CDR3 sequence: CAWSQRGGNEKLFF. In DNA form, the CDR3 reads TGTGCCTGGAGTCAAAGGGGGGGTAATGAAAAACTGTTTTTT.

The rearrangement links TRBV7-9 to TRBJ1-1; 10 nucleotides match TRBD1. This CDR3 is built from 13 residues. CDR1 and CDR2 (germline): SEHNR, FQNEAQ (reference sequence). Unmatched junction bases numbered 3, after V lost 7 bases and J lost 4 bases. The CDR3 nucleotides read TGTGCCAGCATCAGGACAGGGGGCACTGAAGCTTTCTTT. Protein product: CASIRTGGTEAFF.

The chain recombines TRBV13 with TRBJ1-5, with D possibly being TRBD1 (5 bases). Germline V gene sequence: CDR1 PRHDT, CDR2 FYEKMQ (reference sequence). The CDR3 extends over 13 amino acids. Trimming stripped 5 bases from V and 4 bases from J, with 9 bases between. CDR3 sequence reads: CASSRGTNQPQHF. The CDR3 bases are TGTGCCAGCAGCCGAGGGACTAATCAGCCCCAGCATTTT.

This rearrangement joins TRBV7-3 to TRBJ2-1; D is perhaps TRBD1 (6 bases). The V end was cut by 4 bases, the J end by 6 bases, with 10 bases between. The germline V gene encodes CDR1 SGHTA and CDR2 FQGTGA. CDR3 length: 13 amino acids. In DNA, the CDR3 is TGTGCCAGCAGCTCCGGACAGCTCAATGAGCAGTTCTTC. Residues: CASSSGQLNEQFF.

A few counts support this clone. DNA of the CDR3: TGTGCCAGCAGCCCACCGGGGGGGGCGTTCGGAAACATTCAGTACTTC. This codes for CASSPPGGAFGNIQYF. The V and J genes are TRBV7-9 and TRBJ2-4, with 8 bases matching TRBD2. The CDR3 extends over 16 amino acids. Germline values: CDR1 SEHNR, CDR2 FQNEAQ (reference sequence). The V segment lost 5 bases and the J segment 6 bases; nucleotides outside the gene matches: 12.

This chain connects TRBV23-1 to TRBJ2-7; tentatively, D is TRBD2 (6 bases). TRBV23-1 is noted as an ORF with a role that remains uncertain. Trimming removed 0 bases from V and 2 bases from J, with 11 bases in between. This CDR3 has 15 amino acids. This CDR3 is CASSQSKAGPYEQYF. The CDR3 bases are TGCGCCAGCAGTCAATCAAAAGCGGGTCCCTACGAGCAGTACTTC.

This clone showed up just once. The V gene is TRBV18, the J gene TRBJ1-5, with 8 bases aligning to TRBD1. The V gene's germline CDR1 is KGHSH and CDR2 LQKENI. The CDR3 extends over 17 amino acids. The V gene end was trimmed by 5 bases and the J gene end by 0 bases; junction bases not matched to a gene: 9. The CDR3 loop is CASSTGRTGSSNQPQHF. CDR3 sequence (DNA): TGTGCCAGCTCAACCGGGAGGACAGGGAGTAGCAATCAGCCCCAGCATTTT.

The chain carries TRBV11-3 and TRBJ2-5; 9 bases are shared with TRBD1. V lost 6 bases to trimming and J lost 4 bases; unmatched junction nucleotides: 6. The germline V gene has CDR1 SGHNT and CDR2 YENEEA. This CDR3 contains 14 residues. The chain's CDR3 is CASSSGQGGETQYF. CDR3 nucleotides: TGTGCCAGCAGTTCGGGACAGGGAGGAGAGACCCAGTACTTC. Combining the CDR3 with reference TRBV11-3 and TRBJ2-5 gives the whole variable domain EAGVVQSPRYKIIEKKQPVAFWCNPISGHNTLYWYLQNLGQGPELLIRYENEEAVDDSQLPKDRFSAERLKGVDSTLKIQPAELGDSAVYLCASSSGQGGETQYFGPGTRLLVL.

The V gene is TRBV5-1, the J gene TRBJ2-1; 10 bases line up with TRBD2. CDR3 size: 17 residues. J lost 6 bases, V lost 1 base, and 10 bases had no gene match. The germline V gene has CDR1 SGHRS and CDR2 YFSETQ. The CDR3 spells CASSLRLAGVSGNEQFF. In DNA, the CDR3 is TGCGCCAGCAGCTTGAGGCTAGCGGGGGTGAGCGGCAATGAGCAGTTCTTC. Full variable domain (rest looked up from reference TRBV5-1 and TRBJ2-1): KAGVTQTPRYLIKTRGQQVTLSCSPISGHRSVSWYQQTPGQGLQFLFEYFSETQRNKGNFPGRFSGRQFSNSRSEMNVSTLELGDSALYLCASSLRLAGVSGNEQFFGPGTRLTVL.

The chain carries TRBV5-1 and TRBJ1-5; D is ambiguous. V gave up 0 bases and J gave up 4 bases, with 11 bases separating them. The CDR3 extends over 15 amino acids. The germline V gene encodes CDR1 SGHRS and CDR2 YFSETQ. The CDR3 DNA reads TGCGCCAGCAGCTTGGCTGGGCAGCGGAATCAGCCCCAGCATTTT. Its protein product is CASSLAGQRNQPQHF.

The chain uses TRBV2 and TRBJ2-2; 10 bases fit TRBD1. CDR1 is SNHLY, CDR2 FYNNEI, per germline. Trimming took 6 bases from V and 5 from J; bases not matched to a gene: 3. The CDR3 length is 14 residues. CDR3 loop: CASSRTGGTGELFF. The CDR3 bases are TGTGCCAGCAGCAGGACAGGGGGAACCGGGGAGCTGTTTTTT.